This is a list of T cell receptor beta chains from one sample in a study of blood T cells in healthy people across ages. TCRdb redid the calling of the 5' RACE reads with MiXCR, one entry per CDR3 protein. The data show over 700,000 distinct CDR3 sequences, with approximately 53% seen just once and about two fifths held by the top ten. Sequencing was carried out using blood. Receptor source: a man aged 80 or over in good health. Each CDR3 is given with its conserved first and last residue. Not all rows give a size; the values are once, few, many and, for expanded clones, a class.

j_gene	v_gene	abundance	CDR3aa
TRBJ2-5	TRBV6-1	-	CASRGTPGHQQETQYF
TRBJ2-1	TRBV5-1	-	CASSYGELRRTYNEQFF
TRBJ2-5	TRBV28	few	CASSLGRLIGTQYF
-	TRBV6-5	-	CASAFGGGREQYF
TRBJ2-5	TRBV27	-	CASRLLAGGGETQYF
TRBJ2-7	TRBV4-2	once	CASSPTRLAPYEQYF
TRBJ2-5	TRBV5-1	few	CASSFQGLKETQYF
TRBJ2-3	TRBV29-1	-	CSVRAAGPSTDTQYF
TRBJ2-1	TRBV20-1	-	CSARVVSNEQFF
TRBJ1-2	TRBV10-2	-	CASSETGSTVYGYTF
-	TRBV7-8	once	CASSSRTSGGYEQYF
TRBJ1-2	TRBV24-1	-	CATSDYGQPNGGYTF
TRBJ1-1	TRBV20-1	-	CSAGQGLAEAFF
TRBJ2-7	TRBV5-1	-	CASSLVNNAGYEQYF
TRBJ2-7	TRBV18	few	CASAPPTYEQYF
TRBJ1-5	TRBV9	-	CASSVVWGGGNQPQHF
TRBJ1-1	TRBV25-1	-	CASGDRALGTEAFF
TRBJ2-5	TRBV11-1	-	CASSTGTGGYQETQYF
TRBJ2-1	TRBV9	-	CASSVRTSGVYNEQFF
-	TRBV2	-	CASSGLAVNIQYF
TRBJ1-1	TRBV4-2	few	CASSQDPGANTEAFF
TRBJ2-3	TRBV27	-	CPFEVASSTDTQYF
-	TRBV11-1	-	CASSFYPGHSYEQYF